The rows below give T cell receptor beta chains drawn from one sample of a study of breast tumors, draining lymph nodes, adjacent tissues. Each CDR3 protein gets one entry after TCRdb re-called the multiplex PCR reads with MiXCR. In the table there are some 53,000 distinct CDR3 sequences, roughly two fifths of which are singletons. The specimen sequenced was breast tumor tissue. These receptors came from a female donor with breast cancer. Some clones in this sample may be carry-over from other donors' samples. CDR3s include the opening cysteine and the closing phenylalanine or tryptophan. Fields, in order: J gene, V gene, D gene, clone size, CDR3 DNA, CDR3 protein. A D gene is named only where the DNA matches it firmly. The listing skips clone size in some rows; elsewhere it reads once, few, many or a size class.

TRBJ2-7,TRBV14,.,many,TGTGCCAGCGGCGAGAGCTCCTACGAGCAGTACTTC,CASGESSYEQYF
TRBJ2-7,TRBV13,.,many,TGTGCCAGCAGCACCCGAACGACATCCCACGAGCAGTACTTC,CASSTRTTSHEQYF
TRBJ2-1,TRBV30,TRBD2,medium-sized,TGTGCCTGGGCGAGGACTAGGCGTGAGCAGTTCTTC,CAWARTRREQFF
TRBJ2-7,TRBV7-9,.,.,TGTGCCAGCAGTTCCGGGGTTATGGGGGCGGACGAGCAGTACTTC,CASSSGVMGADEQYF
TRBJ2-1,TRBV2,TRBD2,.,TGTGCCAGCAGCGGACTAGCGGGAGGTCCCAATGAGCAGTTCTTC,CASSGLAGGPNEQFF
TRBJ2-5,TRBV5-1,TRBD1,many,TGCGCCAGCGCAAACGACAGGGGTGTAAGAACCCAGTACTTC,CASANDRGVRTQYF
TRBJ2-3,TRBV20-1,TRBD2,many,TGCAGTGCTAGAGGGACTAGCGGGAGTATGGGCACAGATACGCAGTATTTT,CSARGTSGSMGTDTQYF
TRBJ2-7,TRBV7-3,.,many,TGTGCCAGCAGCTTAAATGGGGACAACTCCTACGAGCAGTACTTC,CASSLNGDNSYEQYF
TRBJ2-1,TRBV15,TRBD2,many,TGTGCCACCAGCAGAGAAGCGGGAGTAAGGGATGAGCAGTTCTTC,CATSREAGVRDEQFF
TRBJ2-7,TRBV13,TRBD2,many,TGTGCCAGCAGCGAGCGGGGGCGGGGGACCTACGAGCAGTACTTC,CASSERGRGTYEQYF
TRBJ2-7,TRBV5-1,TRBD1,.,TGCGCCAGCAGCTTCTCCGGGACAGGGGAAGAGCAGTACTTC,CASSFSGTGEEQYF
TRBJ2-1,TRBV19,.,many,TGTGCCAGTAGTTGGACGGATGAGCAGTTCTTC,CASSWTDEQFF
TRBJ1-4,TRBV3-1,.,many,TGTGCCAGCAGCCCGCCGGGCCGGGGGGGAGAAAAACTGCTTTTT,CASSPPGRGGEKLLF
TRBJ2-7,TRBV4-2,TRBD2,many,TGTGCCAGCAGCCAAGTCTCTAGCGGGTACGCCTACGAGCAGTACTTC,CASSQVSSGYAYEQYF
TRBJ2-3,TRBV7-3,.,many,TGTGCCAGCAGCTTAACCGGGACCTACACAGATACGCAGTATTTT,CASSLTGTYTDTQYF
TRBJ1-1,TRBV20-1,.,.,TGCAGTGTCCGTCCTGGTTTTGAGATCACTGAAGCTTTCTTT,CSVRPGFEITEAFF
TRBJ2-1,TRBV11-2,.,many,TGTGCCAGCAGCTTCCTCCAGGAGCAGTTCTTC,CASSFLQEQFF
TRBJ2-1,TRBV7-9,TRBD2,many,TGTGCCAGCAGTCCCGGACTAGGAGGAAACAATGAGCAGTTCTTC,CASSPGLGGNNEQFF
TRBJ2-1,TRBV7-2,TRBD2,many,TGTGCCAGCAGCTTAGTATGGCGGGAGTGGGGGAATGAGCAGTTCTTC,CASSLVWREWGNEQFF
TRBJ1-4,TRBV11-3,.,.,TGTGCCAGCAGCCGAGGGGGTAAGGCAAAACTGTTTTTT,CASSRGGKAKLFF
TRBJ2-1,TRBV19,.,many,TGTGCCAGTAGTAACAGGAGGGCCCCGTTTGAGCAGTTCTTC,CASSNRRAPFEQFF
TRBJ1-1,TRBV5-1,.,.,TGCGCCAGCAGCAACGCACTCGGACAGCCAATGAACACTGAAGCTTTCTTT,CASSNALGQPMNTEAFF
TRBJ2-1,TRBV10-1,.,many,TGCGCCAGCAGTGAGGCCTATAGCGGATACAATGAGCAGTTCTTC,CASSEAYSGYNEQFF
TRBJ2-7,TRBV2,.,many,TGTGCCAGCAGTAGAGACAGCACCGAGCAGTACTTC,CASSRDSTEQYF
TRBJ2-6,TRBV7-3,TRBD2,.,TGTGCCAGCAGCAGCGGGGGGACTGGGGCCAACGTCCTGACTTTC,CASSSGGTGANVLTF
TRBJ1-1,TRBV4-3,.,few,TGCGCCAGCAGCCCAACGGAGCAAGGGACTGAAGCTTTCTTT,CASSPTEQGTEAFF
TRBJ2-1,TRBV5-6,TRBD2,many,TGTGCCAGCAACCCTGGTGGGAGCGGGAGCCAGCAATTGTTCTTC,CASNPGGSGSQQLFF
TRBJ1-1,TRBV6-1,.,few,TGTGCCAGCAGTGAAGACGTGGTCACTGAAGCTTTCTTT,CASSEDVVTEAFF
TRBJ1-2,TRBV5-1,.,.,TGCGCCAGCAGCCCGTACGACTATGGCTACACCTTC,CASSPYDYGYTF
TRBJ2-1,TRBV11-2,.,many,TGTGCCAGCAGCTATGAGGGGCTAGCATCCAATGAGCAGTTCTTC,CASSYEGLASNEQFF
TRBJ2-3,TRBV7-8,.,many,TGTGCCAGCAGCTTAGTTGCAGGCAGCTACACAGATACGCAGTATTTT,CASSLVAGSYTDTQYF
TRBJ2-3,TRBV20-1,TRBD1,once,TGCAGTGCTCCAGGGGGGCAGTATTTT,CSAPGGQYF
TRBJ2-3,TRBV6-5,TRBD2,many,TGTGCCAGCAGTAGGACTAGCGGCACAGATACGCAGTATTTT,CASSRTSGTDTQYF
TRBJ2-3,TRBV20-1,TRBD2,many,TGCAGTGCTATAAGCAGGACTAGCGGGAGGGCCGCAGATACGCAGTATTTT,CSAISRTSGRAADTQYF
TRBJ2-1,TRBV5-1,TRBD2,many,TGCGCCAGTTGGAGGGGCGGCGATAGCGGGGCTACGTACAATGAGCAGTTCTTC,CASWRGGDSGATYNEQFF
TRBJ2-5,TRBV3-1,TRBD2,many,TGTGCCAGCAGCCTAGCGGGAGCTGAGACCCAGTACTTC,CASSLAGAETQYF
TRBJ1-4,TRBV19,.,.,TGTGCCAGTAGTGTACCCAGGGTGGATGAAAAACTGTTTTTT,CASSVPRVDEKLFF
TRBJ2-5,TRBV5-5,TRBD2,many,TGTGCCAGCAGCTTCTATTCCAGGGGGACTAGCGTCCAAGAGACCCAGTACTTC,CASSFYSRGTSVQETQYF
TRBJ2-1,TRBV7-9,TRBD1,many,TGTGCCAGCAGCTGGGGACAGGGGTGGTTCAATGAGCAGTTCTTC,CASSWGQGWFNEQFF
TRBJ2-1,TRBV7-9,TRBD2,.,TGTGCCAGCAGTCGAAAAGCGGGAGTTGTCTACAATGAGCAGTTCTTC,CASSRKAGVVYNEQFF
TRBJ2-7,TRBV28,TRBD1,.,TGTGCCAGCAGTTTAATGGGGGGGGGACAGGGTTTATACGAGCAGTACTTC,CASSLMGGGQGLYEQYF
TRBJ1-4,TRBV11-2,.,many,TGTGCCAGCAGCTTCGGGGGGGCCACTAATGAAAAACTGTTTTTT,CASSFGGATNEKLFF
TRBJ1-6,TRBV7-2,.,medium-sized,TGTGCCAGCAGTCAAAGGGCAGTGGTTAATTCACCCCTCCACTTT,CASSQRAVVNSPLHF
TRBJ1-4,TRBV3-1,.,many,TGTGCCAGCAGCCAAAGGAATGAAAAACTGTTTTTT,CASSQRNEKLFF
TRBJ2-7,TRBV24-1,TRBD2,many,TGTGCCACCAGTGGCGGGACTAGCGGCTCCTACGAGCAGTACTTC,CATSGGTSGSYEQYF
TRBJ2-5,TRBV29-1,.,.,TGCAGGAAAGGGACTCTCGAGGAGACCCAGTACTTC,CRKGTLEETQYF
TRBJ2-1,TRBV2,TRBD2,many,TGTGCCAGCAGCCGGGAGGGCCTCCATGAGCAGTTCTTC,CASSREGLHEQFF
TRBJ1-2,TRBV7-6,TRBD1,many,TGTGCCAGCAGCTTATCGCCCGACAGGGACTATGGCTACACCTTC,CASSLSPDRDYGYTF
TRBJ1-2,TRBV20-1,.,many,TGCAGTGCTAGACCCCCCCGGACAACTAACTATGGCTACACCTTC,CSARPPRTTNYGYTF
TRBJ1-2,TRBV7-9,TRBD1,many,TGTGCCAGCAGCACGCAGGGGGCCGGGACAGGGCCATTCGGTAACTATGGCTACACCTTC,CASSTQGAGTGPFGNYGYTF
TRBJ2-7,TRBV12-3/TRBV12-4,TRBD2,many,TGTGCCAGCAGCCCCGGACTAGCGGAAACCTACGAGCAGTACTTC,CASSPGLAETYEQYF
TRBJ2-3,TRBV13,TRBD2,.,TGTGCCAGCAGCTTTGGTAGCGGGAGTTGGGGGGATACGCAGTATTTT,CASSFGSGSWGDTQYF